The 12 T cell receptor beta chains below come from one sample, sequenced in a study of metastatic and nonmetastatic thyroid tumors. No treatment of any kind had been given to any patient before thyroid surgery. TCRdb ran MiXCR on the PCR reads. The sample has about 52,000 clones, approximately 17% seen once. Input material: blood. These receptor sequences come from a female donor with papillary thyroid cancer or a benign thyroid nodule (not recorded which). Some clones in this sample may be carry-over from other donors' samples.

This clone was picked up many times. This sequence joins TRBV7-2 and TRBJ2-3, with 9 positions matching TRBD2. This CDR3 spans 15 amino acids. The ends lost 0 bases at V and 5 bases at J; junction bases unmatched: 3. The germline V gene has CDR1 SGHTA and CDR2 FQGNSA. In DNA, the CDR3 is TGTGCCAGCAGCTTAGCCCCTAGCGGGAAAGATACGCAGTATTTT. Its protein product is CASSLAPSGKDTQYF.

This clone was counted ten times or more. The chain uses TRBV19 and TRBJ2-3, with a weak D call TRBD2 (5 bases). There are 16 residues in the CDR3. Between the trimmed V and J ends, which lost 1 base and 2 bases, there was a span of 13 bases. Germline V gene lookup returns CDR1 LNHDA and CDR2 SQIVND (reference sequence). DNA of the CDR3: TGTGCCAGTAGTATAGCCCCGGACTCAACCACAGATACGCAGTATTTT. As protein: CASSIAPDSTTDTQYF.

This clone was observed many times. This chain joins TRBV2 and TRBJ1-2; D is undetermined. The CDR3 totals 13 residues. The germline V gene encodes CDR1 SNHLY and CDR2 FYNNEI. The CDR3 DNA is TGTGTCCTCCGACGCGGAGCTAACTATGGCTACACCTTC. Amino acids: CVLRRGANYGYTF.

This clone was observed a handful of times. The chain has TRBV7-6 and TRBJ2-2; 7 nucleotides line up with TRBD1. This CDR3 comprises 19 residues. V trimming: 5 bases; J trimming: 0 bases; junction bases outside the gene matches: 15. Germline-derived CDR1 and CDR2 are SGHVS and FNYEAQ. The CDR3 here is CASSELPLSGTANTGELFF. The CDR3 coding sequence is TGTGCCAGCAGCGAGCTCCCTTTATCCGGGACAGCGAACACCGGGGAGCTGTTTTTT.

This clone was counted ten times or more. The rearrangement joins TRBV25-1 to TRBJ2-3, with D unresolved. Between the trimmed V and J ends, which lost 1 base and 2 bases, there was a span of 10 bases. This CDR3 contains 15 residues. Germline lookup yields CDR1 MGHDK and CDR2 SYGVNS. The CDR3 DNA follows: TGTGCCAGCAGTGAATTGTCGGCGGACACAGATACGCAGTATTTT. This codes for CASSELSADTDTQYF.

This clone was seen repeatedly, ten times or more. J is TRBJ1-1 and V is TRBV4-1, with a tentative D call TRBD1 (6 bases). The germline V gene encodes CDR1 MGHRA and CDR2 YSYEKL. Trimming took 5 bases from V and 11 from J, leaving 18 bases between them. The CDR3 runs 13 residues. The CDR3, as DNA: TGCGCCAGCAGCTCACCCTCAGGCAGGGGCGCTTTCTTT. It encodes CASSSPSGRGAFF.

This clone was counted at least ten times. It may be a read error: a sequence one base away is much more abundant. The identical CDR3 is also encoded by other nucleotide sequences in the sample. The gene calls are TRBV28 and TRBJ2-7, with D hard to call. Germline CDR1 is MDHEN and CDR2 is SYDVKM. V was pared by 6 bases and J by 2 bases, with 11 bases between. The CDR3 totals 13 residues. CDR3 sequence: CASSFLIAYEQYF. The CDR3 coding sequence is TGTGCCAGCAGCTTTCTCATCGCCTACGAGCAGTACTTC.

This clone was detected many times. J is TRBJ1-6 and V is TRBV30, with 8 positions matching TRBD1. The CDR3 is made up of 16 amino acids. With V trimmed by 3 bases and J by 5 bases, 9 bases remained unmatched. The germline V gene has CDR1 GTSNPN and CDR2 SVGIG (reference sequence). CDR3 sequence: CAWSPGDRRDNSPLHF. In nucleotides, the CDR3 is TGTGCCTGGAGCCCTGGGGACAGGAGAGATAATTCACCCCTCCACTTT. The variable domain in full, with the rest retrieved from reference TRBV30 and TRBJ1-6, is SQTIHQWPATLVQPVGSPLSLECTVEGTSNPNLYWYRQAAGRGLQLLFYSVGIGQISSEVPQNLSASRPQDRQFILSSKKLLLSDSGFYLCAWSPGDRRDNSPLHFGNGTRLTVT.

On this clone itself: This could be a read error, since a much larger clone is one nucleotide away. The CDR3 here is CASSFWTSKSADTQYF. The CDR3 region has the DNA TGTGCCAGCAGTTTCTGGACTAGCAAGAGCGCAGATACGCAGTATTTT. V usage is TRBV6-6 and J usage is TRBJ2-3, with TRBD2 matching over 8 bases. Germline assignment: CDR1 MNHNY and CDR2 SVGAGI (reference sequence). The CDR3 consists of 16 residues. Trimming removed 4 bases from V and 4 bases from J; junction bases left unmatched: 10.

On this clone itself: One end of the junction does not line up with germline, which may come from a read error. V usage is TRBV28 and J usage is TRBJ2-7; TRBD2 is a possible D gene (6 bases). Germline V gene sequence: CDR1 MDHEN, CDR2 SYDVKM. This CDR3 has 14 amino acids. Here the CDR3 DNA reads TGTGCCAACAGTTACGGGACTCCTTCGGACGAGCAGTACTTC. Amino acid sequence: CANSYGTPSDEQYF.

Comment on this clone: This clone may be a read error of a much larger clone one base away. The genes are TRBV29-1 and TRBJ2-3, with no clear D. V shed 6 bases and J shed 0 bases, with 16 bases lying between them. The CDR3 has 15 residues. Germline values: CDR1 SQVTM, CDR2 ANQGSEA. CDR3 residues: CSVAPRSESTDTQYF. The DNA of the CDR3 is TGCAGCGTCGCCCCGAGGAGCGAGAGCACAGATACGCAGTATTTT.

The V gene is TRBV25-1, the J gene TRBJ2-7; no clear D. Germline V gene sequence: CDR1 MGHDK, CDR2 SYGVNS. The CDR3 is 14 residues long. V lost 9 bases to trimming and J lost 3 bases, with 18 bases between them. The CDR3 spells CASEATGVGYEQYF. CDR3 nucleotide sequence: TGTGCCAGTGAGGCTACGGGCGTAGGCTACGAGCAGTACTTC.